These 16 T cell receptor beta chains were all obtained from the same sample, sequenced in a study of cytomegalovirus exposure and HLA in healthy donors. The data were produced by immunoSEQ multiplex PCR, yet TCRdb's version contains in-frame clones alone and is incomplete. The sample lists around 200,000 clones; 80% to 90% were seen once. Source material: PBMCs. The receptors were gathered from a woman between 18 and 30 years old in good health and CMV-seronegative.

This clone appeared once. The CDR3 DNA reads TGTGCCAGCAGTTACGTCGAGAACTTAAACATTCAGTACTTC. Amino acids: CASSYVENLNIQYF. The chain joins TRBV6-6 to TRBJ2-4; no reliable D call. The germline V and J ends were trimmed by 2 bases and 6 bases, with 11 bases remaining between them. The germline V gene encodes CDR1 MNHNY and CDR2 SVGAGI (reference sequence). The CDR3 is made up of 14 amino acids.

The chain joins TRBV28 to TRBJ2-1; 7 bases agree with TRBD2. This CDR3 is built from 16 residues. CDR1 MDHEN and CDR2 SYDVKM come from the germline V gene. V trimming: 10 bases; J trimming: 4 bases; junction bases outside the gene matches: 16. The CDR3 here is CATQPPPGGMYNEQFF. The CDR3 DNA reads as TGTGCCACCCAACCCCCCCCGGGAGGAATGTACAATGAGCAGTTCTTC.

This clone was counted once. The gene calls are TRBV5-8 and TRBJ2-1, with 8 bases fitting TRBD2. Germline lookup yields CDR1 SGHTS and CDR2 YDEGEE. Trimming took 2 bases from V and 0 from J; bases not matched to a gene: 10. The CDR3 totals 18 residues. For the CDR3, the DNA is TGTGCCAGCAGCTTTCCGGGACTAGGAAAGAGCTCCTACAATGAGCAGTTCTTC. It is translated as CASSFPGLGKSSYNEQFF.

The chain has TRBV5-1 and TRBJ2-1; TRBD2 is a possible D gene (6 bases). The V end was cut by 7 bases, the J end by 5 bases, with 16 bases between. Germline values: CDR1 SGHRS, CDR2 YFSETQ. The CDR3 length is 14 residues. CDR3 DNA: TGCGCCAGCCGGGGTCGGACTATGAACAATGAGCAGTTCTTC. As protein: CASRGRTMNNEQFF.

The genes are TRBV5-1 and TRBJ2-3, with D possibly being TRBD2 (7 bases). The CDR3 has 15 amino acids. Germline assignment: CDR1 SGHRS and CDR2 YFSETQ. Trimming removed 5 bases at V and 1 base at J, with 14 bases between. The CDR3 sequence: CASRGRAGGTDTQYF. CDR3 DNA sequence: TGCGCCAGCAGAGGGAGGGCAGGGGGCACAGATACGCAGTATTTT.

Here the CDR3 reads CASSPDRGYYGYTF. In DNA form, the CDR3 reads TGTGCCAGCAGCCCGGACCGGGGATACTATGGCTACACCTTC. The chain joins TRBV5-4 to TRBJ1-2, with D uncertain. There are 14 residues in the CDR3. V was cut by 4 bases and J by 3 bases, with 13 bases left in between. Germline assignment: CDR1 SGHNT and CDR2 YYREEE (reference sequence).

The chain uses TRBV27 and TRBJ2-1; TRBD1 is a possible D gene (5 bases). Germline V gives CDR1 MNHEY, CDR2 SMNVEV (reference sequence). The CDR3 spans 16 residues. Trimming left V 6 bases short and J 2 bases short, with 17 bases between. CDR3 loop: CASSIGAPNAYNEQFF. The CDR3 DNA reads TGTGCCAGCAGCATTGGGGCCCCAAATGCCTACAATGAGCAGTTCTTC.

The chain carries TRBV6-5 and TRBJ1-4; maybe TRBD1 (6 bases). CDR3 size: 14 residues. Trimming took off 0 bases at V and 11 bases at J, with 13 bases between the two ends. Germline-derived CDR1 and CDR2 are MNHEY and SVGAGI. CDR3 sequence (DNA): TGTGCCAGCAGTTACTCGGTTTCAGGGGAGAAACTGTTTTTT. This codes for CASSYSVSGEKLFF.

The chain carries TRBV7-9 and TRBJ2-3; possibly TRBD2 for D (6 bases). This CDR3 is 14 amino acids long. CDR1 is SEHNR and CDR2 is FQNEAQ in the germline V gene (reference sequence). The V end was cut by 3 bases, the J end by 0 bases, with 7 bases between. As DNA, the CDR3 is TGTGCCAGCAGCTTCGGGACTAGCACAGATACGCAGTATTTT. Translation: CASSFGTSTDTQYF.

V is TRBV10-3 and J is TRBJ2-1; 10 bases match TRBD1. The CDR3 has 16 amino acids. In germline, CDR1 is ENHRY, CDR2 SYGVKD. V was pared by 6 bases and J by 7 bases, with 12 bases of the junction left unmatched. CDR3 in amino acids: CAISPRGTGVGNEQFF. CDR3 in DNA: TGTGCCATCAGCCCCCGGGGGACAGGGGTTGGGAATGAGCAGTTCTTC.

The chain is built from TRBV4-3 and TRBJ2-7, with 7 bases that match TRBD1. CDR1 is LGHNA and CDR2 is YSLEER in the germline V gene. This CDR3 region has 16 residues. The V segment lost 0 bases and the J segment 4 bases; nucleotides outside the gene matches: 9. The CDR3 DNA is TGCGCCAGCAGCCAAGAGGGCTCAGGGGGAACATACGAGCAGTACTTC. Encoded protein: CASSQEGSGGTYEQYF.

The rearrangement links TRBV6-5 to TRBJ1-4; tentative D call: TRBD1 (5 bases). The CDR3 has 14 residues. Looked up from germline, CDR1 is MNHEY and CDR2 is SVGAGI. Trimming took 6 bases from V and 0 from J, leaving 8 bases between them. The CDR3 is CASSRTTTNEKLFF. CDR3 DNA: TGTGCCAGCAGCCGGACAACAACTAATGAAAAACTGTTTTTT.

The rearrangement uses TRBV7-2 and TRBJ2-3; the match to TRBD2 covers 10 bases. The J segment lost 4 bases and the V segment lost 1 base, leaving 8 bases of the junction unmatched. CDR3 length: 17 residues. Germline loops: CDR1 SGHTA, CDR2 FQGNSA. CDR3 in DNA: TGTGCCAGCAGCTTAGACGCTAGCGGGAGTTGGTCAGATACGCAGTATTTT. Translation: CASSLDASGSWSDTQYF.

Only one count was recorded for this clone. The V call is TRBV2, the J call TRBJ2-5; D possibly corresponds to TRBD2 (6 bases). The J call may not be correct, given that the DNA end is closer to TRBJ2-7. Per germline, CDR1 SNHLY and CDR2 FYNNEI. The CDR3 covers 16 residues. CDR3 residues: CASRDQTGRSSYEQYF. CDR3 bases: TGTGCCAGCAGAGACCAAACCGGGAGAAGCTCCTACGAGCAGTACTTC.

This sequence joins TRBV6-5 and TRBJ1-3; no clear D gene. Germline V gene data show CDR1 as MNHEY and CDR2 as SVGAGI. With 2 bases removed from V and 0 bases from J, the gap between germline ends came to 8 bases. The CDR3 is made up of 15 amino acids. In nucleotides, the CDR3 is TGTGCCAGCAGTTACGCGGCAACCTCTGGAAACACCATATATTTT. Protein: CASSYAATSGNTIYF.

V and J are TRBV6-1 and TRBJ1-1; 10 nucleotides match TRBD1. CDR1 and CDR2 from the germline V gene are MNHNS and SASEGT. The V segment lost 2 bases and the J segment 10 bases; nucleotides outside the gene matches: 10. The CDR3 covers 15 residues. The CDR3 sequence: CASSEHGTGARRAFF. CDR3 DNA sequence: TGTGCCAGCAGTGAACATGGGACAGGGGCGCGGAGAGCTTTCTTT.